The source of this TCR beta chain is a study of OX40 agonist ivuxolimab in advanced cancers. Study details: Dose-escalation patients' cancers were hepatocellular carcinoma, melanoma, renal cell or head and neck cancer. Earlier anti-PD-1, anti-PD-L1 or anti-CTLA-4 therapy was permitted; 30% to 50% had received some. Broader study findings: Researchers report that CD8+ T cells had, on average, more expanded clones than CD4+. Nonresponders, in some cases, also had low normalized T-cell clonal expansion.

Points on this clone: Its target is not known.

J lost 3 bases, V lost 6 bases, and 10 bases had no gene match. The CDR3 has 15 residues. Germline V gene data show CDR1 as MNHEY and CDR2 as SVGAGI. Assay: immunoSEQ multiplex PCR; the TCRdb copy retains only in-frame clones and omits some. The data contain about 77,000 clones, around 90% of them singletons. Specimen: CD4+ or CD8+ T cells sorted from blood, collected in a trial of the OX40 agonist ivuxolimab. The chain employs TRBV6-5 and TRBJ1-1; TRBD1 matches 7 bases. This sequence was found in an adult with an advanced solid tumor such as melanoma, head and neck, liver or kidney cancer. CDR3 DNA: TGTGCCAGCAGGCGACAGGGCGGGGGGTACACTGAAGCTTTCTTT. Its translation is CASRRQGGGYTEAFF.